This TCR beta chain was identified in a study of blood T cell repertoires in COVID-19. As for the study in general: Some COVID-19 samples were acute and others convalescent; all came from the United States, Italy and Spain. In each case, the material was cDNA or gDNA derived from T cells, B-cell-depleted T cells, or PBMCs.

Authors' methods: From reference gene primer amplification, estimates of nucleated cell counts were derived. The protocol was immunoSEQ multiplex PCR, while the TCRdb copy is restricted to in-frame clones and leaves out a portion. The DNA was the basis for D and trimming; V, J and clone size are from that table. The data show roughly 91,000 clones, approximately 80% seen once. The germline CDR1 and CDR2 sequences are SGHRS and YFSETQ. The CDR3 length is 13 residues. Trimming left V 0 bases short and J 7 bases short, with 11 bases between. The chain recombines TRBV5-1 with TRBJ2-7; a possible D gene is TRBD1 (6 bases). The source of this sequence is a man aged 65 to 79 with acute or convalescent COVID-19. Sequencing input: peripheral blood. In nucleotides, the CDR3 is TGCGCCAGCAGCTTGGACAGGGTGGAAGAGCAGTACTTC. Protein sequence: CASSLDRVEEQYF.